This T cell receptor (beta chain) stems from a study of CD8+CD57+ T cells in acquired aplastic anemia. Across the whole study: DNA recovered from sorted CD4+ and CD8+ cells had a mean of around 3.2 ug.

Germline CDR1 SGDLS, CDR2 YYNGEE. Trimming cost V 3 bases and J 1 base, with 15 bases left between them. The CDR3 length is 16 residues. Overall study findings and caveats: Patients and controls shared just under 30 CD8+ CDR3 sequences, highly expressed in patients. For CD8+ Simpson's diversity, patients and controls showed no significant difference.

Both TCR beta VDJ combination and CDR3 sequence profiling were carried out. Genomic DNA was the template for this profiling. TCRdb re-derived calls from the reads in MiXCR, one entry per CDR3 protein. Of 200,000 or so distinct CDR3 sequences listed, 55% to 70% are singletons. There are many counts of this clonotype. Its antigen is unknown. This clonotype originated in a human donor with severe aplastic anemia or a healthy control (not recorded which). The rearrangement joins TRBV9 to TRBJ2-3; D might be TRBD2 (5 bases). The sample was sorted CD4+, CD8+, or CD8+CD57+ T cells (not recorded which) from PBMCs. The CDR3 sequence is CASSAPRGSGTDTQYF. The CDR3, as DNA: TGTGCCAGCAGCGCCCCACGGGGTTCAGGCACAGATACGCAGTATTTT. The full variable domain, its missing parts supplied by reference TRBV9 and TRBJ2-3, is DSGVTQTPKHLITATGQRVTLRCSPRSGDLSVYWYQQSLDQGLQFLIQYYNGEERAKGNILERFSAQQFPDLHSELNLSSLELGDSALYFCASSAPRGSGTDTQYFGPGTRLTVL.